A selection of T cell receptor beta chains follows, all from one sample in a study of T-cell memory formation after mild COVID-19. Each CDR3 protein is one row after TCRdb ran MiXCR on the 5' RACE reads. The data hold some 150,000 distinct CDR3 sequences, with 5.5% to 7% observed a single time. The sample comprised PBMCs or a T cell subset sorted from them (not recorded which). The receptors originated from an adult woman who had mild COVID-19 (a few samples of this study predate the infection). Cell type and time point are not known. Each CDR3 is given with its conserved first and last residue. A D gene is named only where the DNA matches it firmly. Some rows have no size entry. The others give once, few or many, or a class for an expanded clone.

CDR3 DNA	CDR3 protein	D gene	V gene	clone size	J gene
TGCGCCAGCAGCTTAGGGGACACCGAAAATCAGCCCCAGCATTTT	CASSLGDTENQPQHF	.	TRBV5-1	many	TRBJ1-5
TGTGCCAGCTCACCTTATCGGACCGTCGAGCAGTTCTTC	CASSPYRTVEQFF	.	TRBV18	few	TRBJ2-1
TGTGCCTGGAGATTTTACGCGGGGGGTGGGACAGATACGCAGTATTTT	CAWRFYAGGGTDTQYF	TRBD2	TRBV30	few	TRBJ2-3
TGTGCCAGCTCACCAGGAACCGATGCCCAGGGAACCCAGTACTTC	CASSPGTDAQGTQYF	.	TRBV18	many	TRBJ2-5
TGTGCCAGCAGCCCTCTAGCGGGACAAGGCTACGAGCAGTACTTC	CASSPLAGQGYEQYF	TRBD2	TRBV7-2	many	TRBJ2-7
TGCGCCAGCAGCTTTGGTCCGGACGGCTCTGGAAACACCATATATTTT	CASSFGPDGSGNTIYF	.	TRBV5-1	many	TRBJ1-3
TGTGCCAGCAGCCGCAGGTTCCTGAACACTGAAGCTTTCTTT	CASSRRFLNTEAFF	.	TRBV5-6	many	TRBJ1-1
TGCGCCAGCAGCCAAGAGTCTGGGTACAATGAGCAGTTCTTC	CASSQESGYNEQFF	.	TRBV4-3	many	TRBJ2-1
TGCGCCAGCAGCCTTGGAAACACAGGGCACGGGGAGCTGTTTTTT	CASSLGNTGHGELFF	.	TRBV5-1	many	TRBJ2-2
TGTGCCAGCAGCGCCTATGGCTCACCCCTCTACTTT	CASSAYGSPLYF	.	TRBV7-2	.	TRBJ1-6
TGTGCCAGCAGCTTGACAGGGGCGAACACTGAAGCTTTCTTT	CASSLTGANTEAFF	TRBD1	TRBV12-3/TRBV12-4	few	TRBJ1-1
TGTGCCAGCAGCCCAAGGGCAGGGAAGTACAATGAGCAGTTCTTC	CASSPRAGKYNEQFF	.	TRBV7-9	once	TRBJ2-1
TGTGCCACCAGTGCCTCGGGGGTACTTCAGTTCTTC	CATSASGVLQFF	.	TRBV24-1	.	TRBJ2-1
TGTGCCAGCACCTCCGGTTTTGGAGATACGCAGTATTTT	CASTSGFGDTQYF	.	TRBV2	.	TRBJ2-3
TGTGCCACCAGTGATTCAGGGGACCTCGAGCTCGATACGCAGTATTTT	CATSDSGDLELDTQYF	.	TRBV24-1	.	TRBJ2-3
TGTGCCAGCAGCTTTTGGGCCTTGACGACAGATACGCAGTATTTT	CASSFWALTTDTQYF	.	TRBV7-2	many	TRBJ2-3
TGTGCCAGCAGCCAAGTCGGGGGGGGAGCCTTGCTTTATGGCTACACCTTC	CASSQVGGGALLYGYTF	.	TRBV3-1	.	TRBJ1-2
TGTGCCAGCAGCTTAGACCCCCGGTCGCCGGAGTTCTTC	CASSLDPRSPEFF	.	TRBV11-3	few	TRBJ2-1
TGCAGCGTTGACCTAGCGACAGAGACCCAGTACTTC	CSVDLATETQYF	.	TRBV29-1	many	TRBJ2-5
TGTGCCAGCAGAGGGCCGGAGACCCAGTACTTC	CASRGPETQYF	.	TRBV6-6	many	TRBJ2-5
TGTGCCAGCAGCTTCGGGGCGAAAGCTTTCTTT	CASSFGAKAFF	.	TRBV7-9	many	TRBJ1-1